Below, 7 T cell receptor beta chains from the same sample are listed, as sequenced in a study of cytomegalovirus exposure and HLA in healthy donors. PCR was performed using 60 Vbeta and 13 Jbeta primers. Using immunoSEQ multiplex PCR, the repertoire was profiled, and TCRdb retains in-frame clones only, with some absent. The sample carries 110,000 to 150,000 clones, 75% recorded once. Sequencing input: PBMCs. The receptor set was obtained from a man aged 25-45 years in good health and CMV-seronegative.

In DNA, the CDR3 is TGTGCCAGCAGTTTGCGGGGTTCGCGGACCGGGGAGCTGTTTTTT. It specifies CASSLRGSRTGELFF. The V call is TRBV28, the J call TRBJ2-2, with D possibly matching TRBD2 (6 bases). CDR3 length: 15 residues. V lost 3 bases to trimming and J lost 5 bases, with 13 bases between them. Looked up from germline, CDR1 is MDHEN and CDR2 is SYDVKM.

The V and J genes are TRBV6-1 and TRBJ1-1; D not certain. Germline CDR1 reads MNHNS; CDR2 reads SASEGT. There are 13 residues in the CDR3. Trimming cost V 6 bases and J 0 bases, with 8 bases left between them. CDR3 bases: TGTGCCAGCAGAGCAATCATGAACACTGAAGCTTTCTTT. Its protein is CASRAIMNTEAFF.

V usage is TRBV5-1 and J usage is TRBJ1-2, with 9 positions matching TRBD1. V shed 1 base and J 8 bases; nucleotides not matched to a gene: 9. Germline CDR1 reads SGHRS; CDR2 reads YFSETQ. The CDR3 extends over 15 amino acids. The CDR3 reads CASSLTGGLESGYTF. The CDR3 bases are TGCGCCAGCAGCTTGACAGGGGGCCTGGAGTCGGGCTACACCTTC.

This clone was detected only once. This chain connects TRBV7-9 to TRBJ2-1; tentative D call: TRBD2 (6 bases). Trimming cost V 5 bases and J 3 bases, with 17 bases left between them. In germline, CDR1 is SEHNR, CDR2 FQNEAQ (reference sequence). The CDR3 consists of 16 residues. CDR3 in amino acids: CASSPRRASIYNEQFF. The CDR3 coding sequence is TGTGCCAGCAGCCCGCGGAGGGCGAGTATCTACAATGAGCAGTTCTTC.

The chain carries TRBV7-3 and TRBJ1-4; TRBD1 aligns across 9 bases. This CDR3 region has 13 residues. V dropped 4 bases and J dropped 12; count of bases not matched to a gene: 6. Germline V gives CDR1 SGHTA, CDR2 FQGTGA. The CDR3 spells CASSSQQGAQLFF. The CDR3 DNA sequence: TGTGCCAGCAGCTCACAACAGGGGGCACAACTGTTTTTT.

This chain connects TRBV21-1 to TRBJ1-2; the D segment call TRBD1 is taken from the table without a DNA check. TRBV21-1 is flagged as a pseudogene. CDR3 length: 14 amino acids. The CDR3: CASRFGGTEYGYTF. CDR3 DNA sequence: TGTGCCAGCAGGTTTGGCGGGACAGAGTATGGCTACACCTTC.

The rearrangement uses TRBV5-1 and TRBJ2-2, with a weak D call TRBD1 (6 bases). V was cut by 0 bases and J by 1 base, with 13 bases left in between. The CDR3 is 17 amino acids. Germline assignment: CDR1 SGHRS and CDR2 YFSETQ. The CDR3 sequence is CASSLAWAGVNTGELFF. CDR3 in DNA: TGCGCCAGCAGCTTGGCCTGGGCAGGGGTGAACACCGGGGAGCTGTTTTTT.